This TCR beta chain was obtained from a study of somatic mutations in cytotoxic T cells in rheumatoid arthritis. Findings and caveats of the study: A rise in CD8+ clonality with age was seen in rheumatoid arthritis patients but not in healthy controls.

V was pared by 2 bases and J by 8 bases, with 13 bases of the junction left unmatched. The CDR3 is 17 amino acids. The germline V gene encodes CDR1 MNHEY and CDR2 SMNVEV (reference sequence). Sequenced by immunoSEQ multiplex PCR; TCRdb stores in-frame clones only, minus some. The sample carries tens of thousands of clones, approximately 80% recorded once. About this clone: Its antigen is undetermined.

This sequence joins TRBV27 and TRBJ2-1, with 9 bases lining up with TRBD2. This clonotype originated in a middle-aged man in good health. The source material was CD8+ T cells sorted from blood. The CDR3 here is CASSLTGESGRWHEQFF. In nucleotides, the CDR3 is TGTGCCAGCAGTTTAACTGGGGAAAGCGGGAGGTGGCATGAGCAGTTCTTC.